This T cell receptor beta chain was profiled in a study of blood T cell repertoires in COVID-19. The protocol was immunoSEQ multiplex PCR, while the TCRdb copy is restricted to in-frame clones and leaves out a portion. Of over 130,000 clones in the sample, roughly 84% were seen once. A Seattle source enrolled patients during active infection and followed them longitudinally. The sample taken for sequencing was peripheral blood. The sequence derives from a man aged 30 to 39 with COVID-19, enrolled during active disease.

In nucleotides, the CDR3 is TGTGCCAGCAGCCGACAGGGCGGGTACCTGTCGGCCCAGCATTTT. It codes for CASSRQGGYLSAQHF. The chain combines TRBV5-6 with TRBJ1-5; 7 bases map to TRBD1. Looked up from germline, CDR1 is SGHDT and CDR2 is YYEEEE. The CDR3 spans 15 residues. V shed 4 bases, J shed 11 bases, and the junction held 15 bases outside the gene matches.